This T cell receptor beta chain was found in a study of T-cell reconstitution after alpha-beta-depleted transplantation in children. TCRbeta library preparation incorporated unique molecular identifiers. Each CDR3 protein is one row after TCRdb ran MiXCR on the PCR reads. The sample includes 350,000 to 450,000 distinct CDR3 sequences, just over 20% of them seen just once. The receptor was isolated from a human donor who donated a stem cell graft to a child with acute myeloid leukemia. Sequencing was performed on PBMCs from the stem cell graft donor, taken from the stem cell graft.

The CDR3 DNA sequence: TGTGCCAGCCAACAGGCTAGCGGGATTGTCGTCAATGAGCAGTTCTTC. Residues: CASQQASGIVVNEQFF. The chain links TRBV18 to TRBJ2-1; TRBD2 matches 9 bases. V lost 8 bases, J lost 6 bases, and 14 bases stayed unmatched. This CDR3 contains 16 residues. CDR1 and CDR2 (germline): KGHSH, LQKENI.